Described below is a single T cell receptor (beta chain) sequence and its context. Its specificity is unknown. The data belong to a study of T cell responses to AZD1222 COVID-19 vaccine. Regarding the study as a whole: When two AZD1222 doses had been given, Spike-specific TCR breadth and depth rose. In all cases, repertoires were sampled only after the peak T cell response. Reports say nearly half of spike-specific TCRs go after unmutated variant regions. Only five to seven individuals given AZD1222 were seropositive at baseline.

TCRdb's copy holds only in-frame clones and misses some; the assay was immunoSEQ multiplex PCR. The sample yields about 100,000 clones, around nine tenths seen once. CDR3 length equals 14 residues. Germline V gene lookup returns CDR1 MNHNY and CDR2 SVGAGI (reference sequence). The germline V and J ends were trimmed by 2 bases and 8 bases, with 10 bases remaining between them. V gene TRBV6-6 combines with J gene TRBJ1-6; no firm D call. The receptor was isolated from an adult in good health. Sequenced here: peripheral blood, sampled on day 0 of AZD1222 vaccination. CDR3 sequence reads: CASSYVSLYSPLHF. The CDR3 coding sequence is TGTGCCAGCAGTTACGTCAGTCTGTATTCACCCCTCCACTTT.